This TCR beta chain was recovered during a study of CD8+CD57+ T cells in acquired aplastic anemia. To note about this clonotype: The target antigen is unknown.

Flow cytometry had shown expanded CD8+CD57+ cells in the patients chosen for sequencing. Diagnosis of severe acquired aplastic anemia applied to all patients. Patient blood was sampled before any therapy had been received. The CDR3 contains 15 residues. CDR1 and CDR2 from the germline V gene are LGHDT and YNNKEL (reference sequence). Trimming took 4 bases from V and 3 from J; bases not matched to a gene: 8. Genomic DNA, serving as template, underwent TCR beta VDJ and CDR3 profiling. TCRdb reanalysed the reads using MiXCR and keeps one entry per CDR3 protein. The table lists roughly 240,000 distinct CDR3 sequences, more than 45% of them singletons. Regarding the study as a whole: Between patients and controls, approximately 29 CD8+ CDR3 sequences were found in common.

Input material: sorted CD4+, CD8+, or CD8+CD57+ T cells (not recorded which) from PBMCs. The V gene is TRBV3-1, the J gene TRBJ2-7, with TRBD1 matching over 8 bases. This TCR derives from a human donor with aplastic anemia. CDR3 in amino acids: CASSPGQGKNYEQYV. Written as DNA, the CDR3 is TGTGCCAGCAGCCCCGGACAGGGTAAGAACTACGAGCAGTACGTC.